These 3 T cell receptor beta chains originate from one sample sequenced in a study of blood T cell repertoires in COVID-19 (dated by TCRdb to the early 2020s). Library preparation was by the immunoSEQ multiplex PCR assay. TCRdb holds this immuneACCESS table with in-frame rearrangements only. Some clones are missing; in checked studies, unresolved V genes explain under half, and the rest has no known cause. The sample contains over 250,000 clones, 85% to 90% of them found a single time. In total, the top ten clones hold approximately 2% of the sample. The sample was PBMCs or T cells enriched from blood (not recorded which). Source of these receptors: a woman in her fifties or sixties who had recovered from COVID-19.

The genes are TRBV20-1 and TRBJ1-4; D is unclear. Germline CDR1 is DFQATT and CDR2 is SNEGSKA (reference sequence). The V gene lost 2 bases and the J gene lost 8 bases, with 6 bases spanning the gap. The CDR3 length is 11 residues. CDR3 region: CSARTDEKLFF. In nucleotides, the CDR3 is TGCAGTGCTAGAACAGACGAAAAACTGTTTTTT.

V and J are TRBV12-3 or TRBV12-4 and TRBJ1-5; D is undetermined. The CDR3 totals 13 residues. Between the trimmed V and J ends, which lost 0 bases and 7 bases, there was a span of 7 bases. The CDR3 region is CASSLAQEQPQHF. CDR3 DNA sequence: TGTGCCAGCAGTTTAGCGCAGGAACAGCCCCAGCATTTT.

The rearrangement uses TRBV28 and TRBJ1-1; a possible D gene is TRBD1 (6 bases). The CDR3 contains 14 residues. Between the trimmed V and J ends, which lost 5 bases and 1 base, there was a span of 11 bases. Germline assignment: CDR1 MDHEN and CDR2 SYDVKM. The chain's CDR3 is CASSPGGQNTEAFF. The CDR3 DNA is TGTGCCAGCAGTCCTGGGGGACAGAACACTGAAGCTTTCTTT.